Here is one T cell receptor beta chain with its context. Germline CDR1 is SGHNT and CDR2 is YENEEA. The CDR3 runs to 16 residues. The V end was cut by 1 base, the J end by 4 bases, with 16 bases between. Authors' methods: Amplification from reference gene primers served as the basis for estimated nucleated cell counts. The method was immunoSEQ multiplex PCR; TCRdb's version includes in-frame clones alone and lacks a portion of them. The V and J calls and the clone size are those of that table, but D and trimming were determined from the DNA. In the table there are almost 95,000 clones, less than 75% of which are singletons. The sample is drawn from a study of blood T cell repertoires in COVID-19. Study-level information: Nucleic acid was either cDNA or gDNA, and it came from T cells, B-cell-depleted T cells, or PBMCs.

The chain couples TRBV11-3 to TRBJ2-5, with TRBD1 as a possible D gene (6 bases). The sample was peripheral blood. This TCR derives from a woman aged 55 to 70 in a cohort sampled during active or convalescent COVID-19. This CDR3 reads CASSLGGGHEGETQYF. CDR3 in DNA: TGTGCCAGCAGCTTAGGAGGGGGTCATGAGGGAGAGACCCAGTACTTC.